Below, 6 T cell receptor beta chains from the same sample are listed, as sequenced in a study of cytomegalovirus exposure and HLA in healthy donors. PCR employed 60 Vbeta and 13 Jbeta primers. Repertoires were generated with immunoSEQ multiplex PCR, while TCRdb's copy carries only in-frame clones and drops some. The sample holds 200,000 to 250,000 clones. The sample taken for sequencing was PBMCs. The receptors were sampled from a girl aged 2-10 years in good health and CMV-seropositive.

The chain uses TRBV2 and TRBJ1-1; D perhaps matches TRBD1 (6 bases). The germline CDR1 and CDR2 sequences are SNHLY and FYNNEI. The CDR3 spans 16 residues. V gave up 2 bases and J gave up 0 bases, with 13 bases separating them. This CDR3 is CASSELGGEVNTEAFF. Written as DNA, the CDR3 is TGTGCCAGCAGTGAATTAGGGGGAGAGGTGAACACTGAAGCTTTCTTT. The full variable domain, its missing parts supplied by reference TRBV2 and TRBJ1-1, is EPEVTQTPSHQVTQMGQEVILRCVPISNHLYFYWYRQILGQKVEFLVSFYNNEISEKSEIFDDQFSVERPDGSNFTLKIRSTKLEDSAMYFCASSELGGEVNTEAFFGQGTRLTVV.

The rearrangement uses TRBV7-2 and TRBJ2-3; TRBD1 matches at 7 bases. The CDR3 contains 15 residues. The trim removed 1 base at V and 1 base at J, leaving 2 bases unmatched. CDR1 and CDR2 from the germline V gene are SGHTA and FQGNSA. The CDR3 DNA reads as TGTGCCAGCAGCTTAGGGACAGGCCGCACAGATACGCAGTATTTT. Its translation is CASSLGTGRTDTQYF.

The chain links TRBV30 to TRBJ2-7; D is unresolved. Germline CDR1 and CDR2: GTSNPN and SVGIG (reference sequence). The V end lost 1 base, the J end lost 3 bases, and 7 bases lay between the germline ends. The CDR3 has 12 residues. The CDR3 nucleotides read TGTGCCTGGAGTGGTTCGGTCTACGAGCAGTACTTC. It encodes CAWSGSVYEQYF.

The gene calls are TRBV19 and TRBJ1-2; D not resolved. CDR1 LNHDA and CDR2 SQIVND come from the germline V gene (reference sequence). The CDR3 extends over 11 amino acids. V dropped 7 bases and J dropped 7 bases, with 10 bases sitting between them. The CDR3 region has the DNA TGTGCCAGTACCTCCACGGGTGGCTACACCTTC. This sequence encodes CASTSTGGYTF.

This chain joins TRBV9 and TRBJ1-2, with 7 bases that match TRBD1. The CDR3 spans 16 residues. V dropped 0 bases and J dropped 2; count of bases not matched to a gene: 7. Germline assignment: CDR1 SGDLS and CDR2 YYNGEE. CDR3: CASSVGSRGINYGYTF. The DNA of the CDR3 is TGTGCCAGCAGCGTAGGATCCAGGGGGATCAACTATGGCTACACCTTC.

The chain combines TRBV28 with TRBJ2-7, with D maybe TRBD2 (5 bases). Trimming removed 3 bases at V and 1 base at J, with 10 bases between. CDR3 length equals 14 residues. The V gene's germline CDR1 is MDHEN and CDR2 SYDVKM. CDR3 sequence reads: CASSFEGGSYEQYF. The CDR3 nucleotides read TGTGCCAGCAGTTTTGAGGGTGGGTCCTACGAGCAGTACTTC.